This TCR beta chain was profiled in a study of control samples from healthy donors and cancer patients. The data were produced by immunoSEQ multiplex PCR, yet TCRdb's version contains in-frame clones alone and is incomplete. The table shows some 100,000 clones, with about 89% occurring only once. Germline CDR1 reads KGHSH; CDR2 reads LQKENI. The CDR3 loop spans 15 amino acids. The ends lost 11 bases at V and 0 bases at J; junction bases unmatched: 8. J is TRBJ1-5 and V is TRBV18; TRBD1 agrees at 9 bases. Material: blood. The receptor was isolated from a young man in good health. This CDR3 reads CASGTGYYSNQPQHF. The DNA of the CDR3 is TGTGCCTCGGGGACAGGGTATTATAGCAATCAGCCCCAGCATTTT. The full variable domain, with the rest looked up from reference TRBV18 and TRBJ1-5, is NAGVMQNPRHLVRRRGQEARLRCSPMKGHSHVYWYRQLPEEGLKFMVYLQKENIIDESGMPKERFSAEFPKEGPSILRIQQVVRGDSAAYFCASGTGYYSNQPQHFGDGTRLSIL.